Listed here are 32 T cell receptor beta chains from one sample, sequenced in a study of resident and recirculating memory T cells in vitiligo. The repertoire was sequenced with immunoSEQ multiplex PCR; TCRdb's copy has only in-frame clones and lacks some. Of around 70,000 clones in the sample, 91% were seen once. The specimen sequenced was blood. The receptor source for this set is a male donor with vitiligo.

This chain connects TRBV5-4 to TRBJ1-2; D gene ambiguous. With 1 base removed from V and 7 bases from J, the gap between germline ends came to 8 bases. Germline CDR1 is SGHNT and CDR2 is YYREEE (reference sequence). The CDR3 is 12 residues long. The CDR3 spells CASSLPPSGYTF. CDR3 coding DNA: TGTGCCAGCAGCTTGCCCCCGAGTGGCTACACCTTC.

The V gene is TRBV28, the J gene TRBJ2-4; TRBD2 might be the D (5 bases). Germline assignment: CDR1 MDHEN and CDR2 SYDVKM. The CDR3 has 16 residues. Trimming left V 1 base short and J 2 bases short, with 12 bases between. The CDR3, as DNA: TGTGCCAGCAGTTTATTTGGTCAGGACTCCAAAAACATTCAGTACTTC. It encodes CASSLFGQDSKNIQYF.

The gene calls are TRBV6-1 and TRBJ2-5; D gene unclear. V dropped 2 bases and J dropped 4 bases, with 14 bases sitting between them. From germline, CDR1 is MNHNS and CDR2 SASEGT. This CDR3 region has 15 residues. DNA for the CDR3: TGTGCCAGCAGTGAAATGTTTTTGTCCGGAGAGACCCAGTACTTC. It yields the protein CASSEMFLSGETQYF.

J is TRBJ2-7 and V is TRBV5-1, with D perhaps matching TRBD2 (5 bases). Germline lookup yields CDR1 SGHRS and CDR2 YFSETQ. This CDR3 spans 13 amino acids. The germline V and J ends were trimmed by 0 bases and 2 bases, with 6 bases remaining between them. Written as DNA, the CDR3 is TGCGCCAGCAGCTTGGGAGGGACCTACGAGCAGTACTTC. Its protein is CASSLGGTYEQYF. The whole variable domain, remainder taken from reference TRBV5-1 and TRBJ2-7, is KAGVTQTPRYLIKTRGQQVTLSCSPISGHRSVSWYQQTPGQGLQFLFEYFSETQRNKGNFPGRFSGRQFSNSRSEMNVSTLELGDSALYLCASSLGGTYEQYFGPGTRLTVT.

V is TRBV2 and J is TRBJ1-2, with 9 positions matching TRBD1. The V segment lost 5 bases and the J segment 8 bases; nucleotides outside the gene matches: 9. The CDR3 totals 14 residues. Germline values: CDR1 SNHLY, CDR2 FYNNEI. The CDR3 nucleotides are TGTGCCAGCAGTCGGGACAGGGATTTACAAGGCTACACCTTC. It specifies CASSRDRDLQGYTF.

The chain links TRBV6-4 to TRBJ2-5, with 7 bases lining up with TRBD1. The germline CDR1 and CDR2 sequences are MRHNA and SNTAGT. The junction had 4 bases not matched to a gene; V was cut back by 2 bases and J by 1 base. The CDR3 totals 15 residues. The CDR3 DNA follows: TGTGCCAGCAGTGACGGGGACAGATTCCAAGAGACCCAGTACTTC. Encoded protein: CASSDGDRFQETQYF.

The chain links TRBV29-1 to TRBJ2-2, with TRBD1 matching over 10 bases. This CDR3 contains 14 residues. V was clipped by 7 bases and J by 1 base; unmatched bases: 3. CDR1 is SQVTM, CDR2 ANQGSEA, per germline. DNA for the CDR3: TGCAGCGCCCGGACAGGGGGGAACACCGGGGAGCTGTTTTTT. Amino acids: CSARTGGNTGELFF.

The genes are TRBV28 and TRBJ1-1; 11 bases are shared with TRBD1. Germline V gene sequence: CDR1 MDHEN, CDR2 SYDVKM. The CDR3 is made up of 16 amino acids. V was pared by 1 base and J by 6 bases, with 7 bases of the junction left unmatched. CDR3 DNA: TGTGCCAGCAGTTTATCCGGGACAGGGGGATTTGCTGAAGCTTTCTTT. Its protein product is CASSLSGTGGFAEAFF.

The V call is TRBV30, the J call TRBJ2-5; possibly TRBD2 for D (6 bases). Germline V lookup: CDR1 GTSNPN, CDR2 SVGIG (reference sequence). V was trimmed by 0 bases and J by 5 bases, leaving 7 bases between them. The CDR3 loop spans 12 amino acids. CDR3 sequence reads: CAWSVREETQYF. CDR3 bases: TGTGCCTGGAGTGTACGGGAGGAGACCCAGTACTTC.

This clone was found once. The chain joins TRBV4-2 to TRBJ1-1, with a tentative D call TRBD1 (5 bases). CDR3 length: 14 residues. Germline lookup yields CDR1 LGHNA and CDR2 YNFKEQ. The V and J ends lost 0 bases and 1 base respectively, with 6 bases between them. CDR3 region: CASSQDRGNTEAFF. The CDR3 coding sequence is TGTGCCAGCAGCCAAGATAGGGGGAACACTGAAGCTTTCTTT.

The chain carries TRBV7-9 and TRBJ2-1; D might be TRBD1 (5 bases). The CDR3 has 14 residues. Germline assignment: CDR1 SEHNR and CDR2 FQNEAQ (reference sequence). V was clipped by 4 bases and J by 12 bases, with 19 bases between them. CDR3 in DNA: TGTGCCAGCAGCTCCACGGCCAGGGTCGTCTGGCAGTTCTTC. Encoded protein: CASSSTARVVWQFF.

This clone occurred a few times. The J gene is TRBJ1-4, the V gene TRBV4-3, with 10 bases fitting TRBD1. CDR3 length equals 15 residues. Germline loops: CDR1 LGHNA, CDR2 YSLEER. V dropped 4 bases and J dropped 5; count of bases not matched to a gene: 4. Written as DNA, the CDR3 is TGCGCCAGCAGCCCTGGGGGACAGGGGAATGAAAAACTGTTTTTT. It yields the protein CASSPGGQGNEKLFF.

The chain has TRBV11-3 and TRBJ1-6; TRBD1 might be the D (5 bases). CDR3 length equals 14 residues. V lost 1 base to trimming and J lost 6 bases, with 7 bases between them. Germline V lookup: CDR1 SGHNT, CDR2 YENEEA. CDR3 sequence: CASSLGGGNSPLHF. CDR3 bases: TGTGCCAGCAGCTTAGGGGGGGGTAATTCACCCCTCCACTTT.

The CDR3 protein is CASSQEEGRGGSYF. In nucleotides, the CDR3 is TGTGCCAGCAGCCAAGAGGAGGGTAGGGGGGGATCCTATTTT. This chain links TRBV4-2 with TRBJ2-3; possible D gene TRBD2, 7 bases. The V end lost 0 bases, the J end lost 15 bases, and 19 bases lay between the germline ends. This CDR3 has 14 residues. Germline CDR1 and CDR2: LGHNA and YNFKEQ.

CDR3 region: CASSQSGDRPTYGYTF. The DNA for the CDR3 is TGTGCCAGCAGTCAATCCGGGGACAGGCCGACCTATGGCTACACCTTC. The chain links TRBV27 to TRBJ1-2, with 8 bases identical to TRBD1. V lost 5 bases to trimming and J lost 4 bases; unmatched junction nucleotides: 12. CDR3 length equals 16 residues. Germline V gene data show CDR1 as MNHEY and CDR2 as SMNVEV (reference sequence).

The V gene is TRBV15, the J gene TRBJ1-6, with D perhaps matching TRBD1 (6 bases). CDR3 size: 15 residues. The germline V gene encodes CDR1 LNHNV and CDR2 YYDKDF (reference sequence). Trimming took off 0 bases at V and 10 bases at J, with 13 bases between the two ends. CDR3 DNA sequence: TGTGCCACCAGCAGAGAGGACAGCTTCCAATCACCCCTCCACTTT. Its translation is CATSREDSFQSPLHF. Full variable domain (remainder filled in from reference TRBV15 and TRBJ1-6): DAMVIQNPRYQVTQFGKPVTLSCSQTLNHNVMYWYQQKSSQAPKLLFHYYDKDFNNEADTPDNFQSRRPNTSFCFLDIRSPGLGDTAMYLCATSREDSFQSPLHFGNGTRLTVT.

For the CDR3, the DNA is TGTGCCAGCAGCCTAAAGAGCGGGGGGGCTTCAGAGACCCAGTACTTC. This gives the protein CASSLKSGGASETQYF. This chain connects TRBV7-9 to TRBJ2-5; TRBD2 aligns across 10 bases. The J segment lost 4 bases and the V segment lost 5 bases, leaving 10 bases of the junction unmatched. This CDR3 is built from 16 residues. CDR1 is SEHNR and CDR2 is FQNEAQ in the germline V gene (reference sequence).

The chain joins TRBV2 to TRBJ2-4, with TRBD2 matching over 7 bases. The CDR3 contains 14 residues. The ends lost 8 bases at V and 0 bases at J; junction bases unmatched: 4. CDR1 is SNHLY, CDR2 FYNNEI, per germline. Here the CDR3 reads CASVREIAKNIQYF. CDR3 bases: TGTGCCAGCGTGCGGGAGATAGCCAAAAACATTCAGTACTTC.

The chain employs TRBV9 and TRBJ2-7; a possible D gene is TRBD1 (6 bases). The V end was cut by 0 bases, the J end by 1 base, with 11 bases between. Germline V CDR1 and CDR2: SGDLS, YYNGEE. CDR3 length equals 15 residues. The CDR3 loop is CASSVGSQGSYEQYF. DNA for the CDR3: TGTGCCAGCAGCGTAGGATCCCAGGGGTCCTACGAGCAGTACTTC.

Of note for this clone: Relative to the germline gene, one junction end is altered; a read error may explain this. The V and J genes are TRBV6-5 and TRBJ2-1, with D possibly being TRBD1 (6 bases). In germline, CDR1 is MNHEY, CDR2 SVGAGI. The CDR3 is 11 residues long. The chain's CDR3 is CASSYSQGMVF. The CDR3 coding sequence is TGTGCCAGCAGTTACTCCCAGGGGATGGTCTTC.

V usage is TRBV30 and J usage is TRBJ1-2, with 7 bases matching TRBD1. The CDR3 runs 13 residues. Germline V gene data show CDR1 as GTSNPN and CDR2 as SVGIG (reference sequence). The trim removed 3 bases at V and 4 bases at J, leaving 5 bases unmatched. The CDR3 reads CAWRTGNAYGYTF. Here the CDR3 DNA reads TGTGCCTGGAGGACAGGGAATGCCTATGGCTACACCTTC.

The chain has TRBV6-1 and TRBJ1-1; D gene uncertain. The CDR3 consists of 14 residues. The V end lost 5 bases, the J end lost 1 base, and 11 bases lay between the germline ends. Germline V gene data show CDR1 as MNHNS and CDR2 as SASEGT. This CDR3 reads CASSTNPGNTEAFF. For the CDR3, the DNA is TGTGCCAGCAGTACTAACCCCGGGAACACTGAAGCTTTCTTT.

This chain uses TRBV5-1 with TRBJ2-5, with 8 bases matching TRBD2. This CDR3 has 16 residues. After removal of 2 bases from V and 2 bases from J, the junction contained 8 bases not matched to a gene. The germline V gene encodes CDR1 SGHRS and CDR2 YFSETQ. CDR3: CASSLIATSGQETQYF. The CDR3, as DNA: TGCGCCAGCAGCTTAATCGCTACTAGCGGACAAGAGACCCAGTACTTC.

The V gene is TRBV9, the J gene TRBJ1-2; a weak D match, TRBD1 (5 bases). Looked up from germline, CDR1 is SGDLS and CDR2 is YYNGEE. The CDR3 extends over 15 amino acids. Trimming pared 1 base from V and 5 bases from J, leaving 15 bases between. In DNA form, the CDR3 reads TGTGCCAGCAGCGTAACGACAGACCTGGCGTATGGCTACACCTTC. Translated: CASSVTTDLAYGYTF.

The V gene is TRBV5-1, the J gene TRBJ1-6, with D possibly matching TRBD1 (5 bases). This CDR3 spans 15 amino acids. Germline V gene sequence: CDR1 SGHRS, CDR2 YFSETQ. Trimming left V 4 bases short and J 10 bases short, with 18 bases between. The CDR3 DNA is TGCGCCAGCAGCGCTGGAGGGGATCCAGGATCACCCCTCCACTTT. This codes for CASSAGGDPGSPLHF.

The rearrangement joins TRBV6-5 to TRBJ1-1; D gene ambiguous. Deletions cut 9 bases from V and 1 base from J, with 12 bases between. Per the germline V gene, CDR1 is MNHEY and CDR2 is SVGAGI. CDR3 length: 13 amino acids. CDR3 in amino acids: CASVGRGNTEAFF. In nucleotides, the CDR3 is TGTGCCAGTGTTGGGAGAGGGAACACTGAAGCTTTCTTT.

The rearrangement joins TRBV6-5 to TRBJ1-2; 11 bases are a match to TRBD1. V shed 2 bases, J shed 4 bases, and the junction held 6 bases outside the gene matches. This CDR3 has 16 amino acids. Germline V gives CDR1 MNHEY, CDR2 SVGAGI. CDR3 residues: CASSYHGGTGGYGYTF. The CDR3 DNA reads TGTGCCAGCAGTTACCACGGTGGGACAGGGGGCTATGGCTACACCTTC.

CDR3 region: CASSVEYGGLSTDTQYF. The DNA for the CDR3 is TGTGCCAGCAGCGTAGAATACGGGGGGCTTAGCACAGATACGCAGTATTTT. The chain employs TRBV9 and TRBJ2-3, with TRBD2 as a possible D gene (7 bases). CDR1 and CDR2 (germline): SGDLS, YYNGEE. The CDR3 loop spans 17 amino acids. V lost 0 bases to trimming and J lost 0 bases, with 14 bases between them.

CDR3 amino acids: CASRRTGGSFGNYGYTF. The CDR3 DNA reads TGTGCCAGTCGTCGGACAGGGGGCTCGTTCGGTAACTATGGCTACACCTTC. The chain couples TRBV19 to TRBJ1-2, with 11 positions matching TRBD1. CDR1 is LNHDA and CDR2 is SQIVND in the germline V gene (reference sequence). The CDR3 contains 17 residues. Trimming at V came to 8 bases and at J to 1 base, leaving 12 bases not matched to a gene.

In nucleotides, the CDR3 is TGTGCCAGCAGCTTAGAAGGGAGAATGACCGGGGAGCTGTTTTTT. Translation: CASSLEGRMTGELFF. The rearrangement uses TRBV11-3 and TRBJ2-2; D might be TRBD2 (5 bases). The V end lost 0 bases, the J end lost 5 bases, and 10 bases lay between the germline ends. The CDR3 runs 15 residues. Germline V gene sequence: CDR1 SGHNT, CDR2 YENEEA.

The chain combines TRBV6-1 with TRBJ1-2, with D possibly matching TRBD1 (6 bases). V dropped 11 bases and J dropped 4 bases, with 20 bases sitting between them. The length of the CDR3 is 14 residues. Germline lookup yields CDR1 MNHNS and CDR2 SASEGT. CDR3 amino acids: CAGRTGSRPYGYTF. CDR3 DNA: TGTGCCGGACGAACAGGGTCGCGGCCCTATGGCTACACCTTC.

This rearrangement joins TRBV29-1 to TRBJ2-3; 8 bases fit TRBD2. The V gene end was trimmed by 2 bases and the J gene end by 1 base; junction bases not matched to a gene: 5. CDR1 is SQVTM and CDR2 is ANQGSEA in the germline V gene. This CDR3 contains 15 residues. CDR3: CSVEFRGGGTDTQYF. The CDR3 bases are TGCAGCGTTGAATTCCGGGGGGGTGGCACAGATACGCAGTATTTT.